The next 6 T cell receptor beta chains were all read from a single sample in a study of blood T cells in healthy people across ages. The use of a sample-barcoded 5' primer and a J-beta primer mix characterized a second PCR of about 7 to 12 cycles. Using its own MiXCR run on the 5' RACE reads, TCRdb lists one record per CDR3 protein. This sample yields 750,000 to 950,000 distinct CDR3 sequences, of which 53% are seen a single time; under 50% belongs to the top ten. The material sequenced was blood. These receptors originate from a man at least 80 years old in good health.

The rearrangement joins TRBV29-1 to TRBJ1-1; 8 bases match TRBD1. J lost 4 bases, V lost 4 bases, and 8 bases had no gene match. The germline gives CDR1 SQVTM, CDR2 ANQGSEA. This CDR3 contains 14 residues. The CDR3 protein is CSVATRQGITEAFF. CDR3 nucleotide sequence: TGCAGCGTTGCTACAAGACAGGGGATCACTGAAGCTTTCTTT.

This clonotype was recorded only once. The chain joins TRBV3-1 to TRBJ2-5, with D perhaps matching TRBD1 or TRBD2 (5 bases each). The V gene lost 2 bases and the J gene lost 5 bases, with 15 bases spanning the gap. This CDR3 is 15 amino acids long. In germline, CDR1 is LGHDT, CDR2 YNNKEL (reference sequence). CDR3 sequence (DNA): TGTGCCAGCAGCCAAAGTGGGACCTCCTCGGAGACCCAGTACTTC. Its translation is CASSQSGTSSETQYF.

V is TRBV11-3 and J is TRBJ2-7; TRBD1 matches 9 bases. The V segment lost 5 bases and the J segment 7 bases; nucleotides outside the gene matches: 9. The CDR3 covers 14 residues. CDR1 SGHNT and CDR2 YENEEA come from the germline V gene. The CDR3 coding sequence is TGTGCCAGCAGCCGGGGACAGGGAGAAAGGGAGCAGTACTTC. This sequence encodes CASSRGQGEREQYF.

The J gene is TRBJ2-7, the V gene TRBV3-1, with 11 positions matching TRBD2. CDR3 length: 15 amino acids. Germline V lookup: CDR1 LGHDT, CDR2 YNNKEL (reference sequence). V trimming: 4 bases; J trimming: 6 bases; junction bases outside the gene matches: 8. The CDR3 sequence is CASSPIAGGGSEQYF. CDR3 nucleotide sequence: TGTGCCAGCAGCCCCATAGCGGGAGGGGGCAGCGAGCAGTACTTC.

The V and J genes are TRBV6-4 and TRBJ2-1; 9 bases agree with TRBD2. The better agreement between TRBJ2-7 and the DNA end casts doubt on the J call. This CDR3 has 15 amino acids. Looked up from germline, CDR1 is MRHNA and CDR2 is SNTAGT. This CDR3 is CASSRLAVSYNEQYF. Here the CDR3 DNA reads TGTGCCAGCAGTAGACTAGCGGTCTCCTACAATGAGCAGTACTTC.

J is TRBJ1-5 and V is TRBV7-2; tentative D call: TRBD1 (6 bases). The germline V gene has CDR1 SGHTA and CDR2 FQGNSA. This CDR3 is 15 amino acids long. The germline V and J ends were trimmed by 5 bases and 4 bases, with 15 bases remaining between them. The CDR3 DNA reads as TGTGCCAGCAGCCTCCTGGGGCAGGGGAATCAGCCCCAGCATTTT. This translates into CASSLLGQGNQPQHF.